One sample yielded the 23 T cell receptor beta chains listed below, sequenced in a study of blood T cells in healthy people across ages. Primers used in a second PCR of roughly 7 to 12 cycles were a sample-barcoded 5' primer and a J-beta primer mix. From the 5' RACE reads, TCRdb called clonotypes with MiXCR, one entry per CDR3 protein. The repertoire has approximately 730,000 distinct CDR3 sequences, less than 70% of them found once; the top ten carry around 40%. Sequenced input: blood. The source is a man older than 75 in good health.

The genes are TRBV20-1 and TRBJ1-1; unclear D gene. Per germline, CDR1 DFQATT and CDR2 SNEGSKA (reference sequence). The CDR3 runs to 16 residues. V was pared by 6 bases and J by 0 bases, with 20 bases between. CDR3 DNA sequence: TGCAGTGCCGTTCCCATGGTCGGGCCCATGAACACTGAAGCTTTCTTT. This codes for CSAVPMVGPMNTEAFF.

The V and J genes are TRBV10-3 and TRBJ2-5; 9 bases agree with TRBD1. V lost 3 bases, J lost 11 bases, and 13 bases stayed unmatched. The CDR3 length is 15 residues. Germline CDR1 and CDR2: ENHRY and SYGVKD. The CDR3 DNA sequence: TGTGCCATCAGTGACCCGGGACAGGGCAACAATGAGCAGTACTTC. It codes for CAISDPGQGNNEQYF.

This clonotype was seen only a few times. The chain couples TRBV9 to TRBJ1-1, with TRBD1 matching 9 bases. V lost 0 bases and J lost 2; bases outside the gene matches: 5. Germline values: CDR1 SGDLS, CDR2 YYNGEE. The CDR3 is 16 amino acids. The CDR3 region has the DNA TGTGCCAGCAGCGTAGGCGACAGGGGGGTAAACACTGAAGCTTTCTTT. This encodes CASSVGDRGVNTEAFF.

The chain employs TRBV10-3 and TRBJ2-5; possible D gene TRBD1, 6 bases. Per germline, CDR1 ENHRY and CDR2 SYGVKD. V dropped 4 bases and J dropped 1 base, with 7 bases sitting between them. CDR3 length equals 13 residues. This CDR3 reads CAISGQVQETQYF. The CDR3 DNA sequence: TGTGCCATCAGTGGACAGGTCCAAGAGACCCAGTACTTC.

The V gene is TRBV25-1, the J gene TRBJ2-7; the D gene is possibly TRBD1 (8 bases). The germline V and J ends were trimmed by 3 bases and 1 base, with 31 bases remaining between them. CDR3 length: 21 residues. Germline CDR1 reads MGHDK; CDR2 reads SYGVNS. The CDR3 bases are TGTGCCAGCAGTGACGCAGGGGGCGGAAGAGGTGCTAGCGGAAAATCCTACGAGCAGTACTTC. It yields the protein CASSDAGGGRGASGKSYEQYF.

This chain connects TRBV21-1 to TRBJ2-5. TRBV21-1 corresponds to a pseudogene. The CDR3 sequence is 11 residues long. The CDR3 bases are TGTGCCAGCAGCAAAGAAGAGACCCAGTACTTC. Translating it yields CASSKEETQYF.

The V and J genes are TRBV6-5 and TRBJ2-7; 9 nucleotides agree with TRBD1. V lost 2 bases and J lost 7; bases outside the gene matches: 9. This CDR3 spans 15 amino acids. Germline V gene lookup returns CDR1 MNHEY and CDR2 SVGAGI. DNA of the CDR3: TGTGCCAGCAGTTACCGCGGACAGGGGATATGGGAGCAGTACTTC. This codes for CASSYRGQGIWEQYF.

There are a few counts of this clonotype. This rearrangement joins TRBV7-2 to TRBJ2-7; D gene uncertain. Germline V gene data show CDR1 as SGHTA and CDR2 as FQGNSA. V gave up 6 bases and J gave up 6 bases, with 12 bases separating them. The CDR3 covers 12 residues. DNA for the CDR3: TGTGCCAGCAGTCACGGAGTCGGCGAGCAGTACTTC. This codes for CASSHGVGEQYF.

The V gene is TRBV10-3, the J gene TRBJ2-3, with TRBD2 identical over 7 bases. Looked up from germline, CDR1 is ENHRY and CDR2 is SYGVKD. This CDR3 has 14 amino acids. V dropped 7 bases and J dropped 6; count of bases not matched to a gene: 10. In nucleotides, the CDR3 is TGTGCCATCAAGGTAGCGGGTCCCCCGGATACGCAGTATTTT. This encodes CAIKVAGPPDTQYF.

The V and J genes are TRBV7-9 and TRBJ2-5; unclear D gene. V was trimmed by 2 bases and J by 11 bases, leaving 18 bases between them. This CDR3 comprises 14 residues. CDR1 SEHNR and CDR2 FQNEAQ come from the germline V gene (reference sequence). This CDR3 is CASSLTPSSDQQYF. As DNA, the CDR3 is TGTGCCAGCAGCTTAACTCCCTCTTCGGACCAGCAGTACTTC. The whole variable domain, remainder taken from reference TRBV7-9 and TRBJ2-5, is DTGVSQNPRHKITKRGQNVTFRCDPISEHNRLYWYRQTLGQGPEFLTYFQNEAQLEKSRLLSDRFSAERPKGSFSTLEIQRTEQGDSAMYLCASSLTPSSDQQYFGPGTRLLVL.

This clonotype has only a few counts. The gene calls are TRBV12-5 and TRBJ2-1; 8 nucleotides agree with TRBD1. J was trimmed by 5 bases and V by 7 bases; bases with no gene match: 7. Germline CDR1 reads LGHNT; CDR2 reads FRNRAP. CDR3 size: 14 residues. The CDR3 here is CASATDRAHNEQFF. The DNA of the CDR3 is TGTGCTAGTGCTACGGACAGGGCCCACAATGAGCAGTTCTTC.

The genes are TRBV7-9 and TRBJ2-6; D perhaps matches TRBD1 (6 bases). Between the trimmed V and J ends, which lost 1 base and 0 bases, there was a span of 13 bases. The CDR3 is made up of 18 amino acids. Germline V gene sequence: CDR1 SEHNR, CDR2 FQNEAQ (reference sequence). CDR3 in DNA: TGTGCCAGCAGCTTAGGCGGACAGCTTAGCTCTGGGGCCAACGTCCTGACTTTC. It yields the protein CASSLGGQLSSGANVLTF. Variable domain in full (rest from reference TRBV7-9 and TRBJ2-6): DTGVSQNPRHKITKRGQNVTFRCDPISEHNRLYWYRQTLGQGPEFLTYFQNEAQLEKSRLLSDRFSAERPKGSFSTLEIQRTEQGDSAMYLCASSLGGQLSSGANVLTFGAGSRLTVL.

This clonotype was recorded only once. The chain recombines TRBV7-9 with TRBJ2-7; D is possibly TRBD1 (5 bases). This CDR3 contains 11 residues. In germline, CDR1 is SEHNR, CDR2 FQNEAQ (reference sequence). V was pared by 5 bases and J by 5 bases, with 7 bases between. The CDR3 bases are TGTGCCAGCAGCGGGGCTCACGAGCAGTACTTC. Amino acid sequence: CASSGAHEQYF.

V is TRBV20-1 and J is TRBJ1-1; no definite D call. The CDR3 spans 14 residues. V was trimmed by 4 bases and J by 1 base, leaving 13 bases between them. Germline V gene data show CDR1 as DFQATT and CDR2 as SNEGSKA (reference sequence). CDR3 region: CSATAPPGNTEAFF. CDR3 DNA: TGCAGTGCTACGGCCCCGCCTGGGAACACTGAAGCTTTCTTT.

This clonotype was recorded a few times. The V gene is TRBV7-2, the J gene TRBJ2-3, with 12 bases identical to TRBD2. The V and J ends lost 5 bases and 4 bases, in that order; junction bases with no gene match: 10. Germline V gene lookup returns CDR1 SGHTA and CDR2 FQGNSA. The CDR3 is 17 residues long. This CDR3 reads CASSQRTSGNQADTQYF. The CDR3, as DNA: TGTGCCAGCAGCCAAAGGACTAGCGGGAACCAGGCAGATACGCAGTATTTT.

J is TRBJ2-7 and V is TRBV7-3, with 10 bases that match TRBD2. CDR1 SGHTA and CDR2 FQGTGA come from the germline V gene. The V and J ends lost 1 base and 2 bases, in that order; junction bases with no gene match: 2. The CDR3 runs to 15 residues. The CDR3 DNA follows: TGTGCCAGCAGCTTAAGAGGGACTAGCGCCTACGAGCAGTACTTC. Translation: CASSLRGTSAYEQYF.

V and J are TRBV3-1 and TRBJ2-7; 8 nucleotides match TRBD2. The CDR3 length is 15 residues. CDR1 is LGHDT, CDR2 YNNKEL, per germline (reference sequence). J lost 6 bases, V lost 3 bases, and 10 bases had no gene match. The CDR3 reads CASSQTAGTRSEQYF. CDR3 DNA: TGTGCCAGCAGCCAGACCGCCGGGACTAGGAGCGAGCAGTACTTC.

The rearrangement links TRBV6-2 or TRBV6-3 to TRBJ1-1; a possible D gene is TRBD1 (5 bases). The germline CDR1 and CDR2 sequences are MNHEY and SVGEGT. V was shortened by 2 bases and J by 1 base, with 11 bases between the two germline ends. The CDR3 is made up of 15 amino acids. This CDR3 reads CASSYGAGWNTEAFF. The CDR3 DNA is TGTGCCAGCAGTTACGGTGCAGGGTGGAACACTGAAGCTTTCTTT.

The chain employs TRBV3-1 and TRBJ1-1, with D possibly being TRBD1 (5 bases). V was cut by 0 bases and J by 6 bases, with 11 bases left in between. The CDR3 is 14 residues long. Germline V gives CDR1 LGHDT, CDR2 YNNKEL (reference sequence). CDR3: CASSQEGGSAEAFF. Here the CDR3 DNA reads TGTGCCAGCAGCCAAGAGGGGGGGAGCGCTGAAGCTTTCTTT.

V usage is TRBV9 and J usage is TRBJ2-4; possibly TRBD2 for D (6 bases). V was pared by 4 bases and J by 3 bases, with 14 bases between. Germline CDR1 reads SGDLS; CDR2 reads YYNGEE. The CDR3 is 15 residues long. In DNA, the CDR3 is TGTGCCAGCAGCCCCCCCGGAGGGGTCAAAAACATTCAGTACTTC. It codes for CASSPPGGVKNIQYF.

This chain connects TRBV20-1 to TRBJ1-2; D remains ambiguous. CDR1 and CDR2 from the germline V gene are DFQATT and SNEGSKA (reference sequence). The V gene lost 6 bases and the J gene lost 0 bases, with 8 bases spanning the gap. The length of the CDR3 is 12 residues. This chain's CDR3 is CSAKTSNYGYTF. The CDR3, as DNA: TGCAGTGCGAAGACCTCTAACTATGGCTACACCTTC.

CDR3 bases: TGTGCTAGTGGACATGGACAGGGTGGCTACACCTTC. This sequence encodes CASGHGQGGYTF. This sequence joins TRBV12-5 and TRBJ1-2; 8 nucleotides agree with TRBD1. This CDR3 region has 12 residues. Germline V gene sequence: CDR1 LGHNT, CDR2 FRNRAP. The J segment lost 7 bases and the V segment lost 6 bases, leaving 4 bases of the junction unmatched.

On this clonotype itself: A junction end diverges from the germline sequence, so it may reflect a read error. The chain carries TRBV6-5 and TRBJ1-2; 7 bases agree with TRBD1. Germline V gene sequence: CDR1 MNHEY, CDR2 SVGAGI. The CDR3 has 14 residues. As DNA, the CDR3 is TGTGCCAGCAGTGACTCTCCGGGACAGTATGGCTACACCTTC. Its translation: CASSDSPGQYGYTF.